These 15 T cell receptor beta chains were all obtained from the same sample, sequenced in a study of cytomegalovirus exposure and HLA in healthy donors. The PCR used 60 Vbeta and 13 Jbeta primers. Assay used: immunoSEQ multiplex PCR; TCRdb lists only in-frame clones, some missing. The profile shows 150,000 to 200,000 clones, about three quarters of them singletons. Sequenced sample: PBMCs. The origin of the receptors is a man aged 18 to 35 in good health and CMV-seronegative.

The chain joins TRBV6-1 to TRBJ2-7; TRBD1 aligns across 9 bases. Germline CDR1 MNHNS, CDR2 SASEGT. J gave up 3 bases and V 6 bases, and 6 bases lay outside the gene matches. There are 14 residues in the CDR3. CDR3 sequence reads: CASRDRGLLYEQYF. CDR3 DNA: TGTGCCAGCAGGGACAGGGGTCTTCTCTACGAGCAGTACTTC.

The chain carries TRBV6-1 and TRBJ2-2, with 9 bases matching TRBD1. V lost 6 bases, J lost 5 bases, and 7 bases stayed unmatched. The germline V gene has CDR1 MNHNS and CDR2 SASEGT. The CDR3 totals 15 residues. The CDR3, as DNA: TGTGCCAGCAGGGGGAGGGACAGGGCGACCGGGGAGCTGTTTTTT. It yields the protein CASRGRDRATGELFF.

The V call is TRBV2, the J call TRBJ2-7; tentatively, D is TRBD2 (6 bases). Germline CDR1 and CDR2: SNHLY and FYNNEI. V lost 3 bases to trimming and J lost 2 bases, with 17 bases between them. The CDR3 contains 16 residues. CDR3 residues: CASSDLGLAYPYEQYF. In DNA, the CDR3 is TGTGCCAGCAGTGACCTCGGGCTAGCGTACCCCTACGAGCAGTACTTC.

This chain uses TRBV11-2 with TRBJ1-3; 7 bases fit TRBD1. Losses at the gene ends were 6 bases for V and 0 bases for J; bases not matched to a gene: 11. The CDR3 length is 17 residues. The V gene's germline CDR1 is SGHAT and CDR2 FQNNGV. This CDR3 reads CASSYALGQYSGNTIYF. As DNA, the CDR3 is TGTGCCAGCAGTTACGCCTTGGGACAGTACTCTGGAAACACCATATATTTT.

The rearrangement joins TRBV30 to TRBJ1-5, with TRBD1 identical over 7 bases. Germline assignment: CDR1 GTSNPN and CDR2 SVGIG (reference sequence). The CDR3 has 14 amino acids. Trimming cost V 2 bases and J 4 bases; bases outside gene matches: 5. CDR3 region: CAWSQGQPNQPQHF. For the CDR3, the DNA is TGTGCCTGGAGTCAGGGACAGCCGAATCAGCCCCAGCATTTT.

This clone was counted once. The chain uses TRBV10-3 and TRBJ1-4, with D hard to call. V lost 4 bases, J lost 5 bases, and 8 bases lay in between. Germline lookup yields CDR1 ENHRY and CDR2 SYGVKD. The CDR3 extends over 13 amino acids. The CDR3 sequence: CAISAQSNEKLFF. The CDR3, as DNA: TGTGCCATCAGTGCCCAAAGCAATGAAAAACTGTTTTTT.

This rearrangement joins TRBV28 to TRBJ1-1; the match to TRBD1 covers 7 bases. There are 16 residues in the CDR3. The V segment lost 1 base and the J segment 1 base; nucleotides outside the gene matches: 6. Germline V lookup: CDR1 MDHEN, CDR2 SYDVKM. The CDR3, as DNA: TGTGCCAGCAGTTTATCATGGACAGGATCGAACACTGAAGCTTTCTTT. Encoded protein: CASSLSWTGSNTEAFF. The full variable domain, in which reference TRBV28 and TRBJ1-1 provide the parts outside the CDR3, is DVKVTQSSRYLVKRTGEKVFLECVQDMDHENMFWYRQDPGLGLRLIYFSYDVKMKEKGDIPEGYSVSREKKERFSLILESASTNQTSMYLCASSLSWTGSNTEAFFGQGTRLTVV.

V is TRBV5-5 and J is TRBJ2-2; D remains unclear. Deletions cut 0 bases from V and 6 bases from J, with 15 bases between. The CDR3 covers 16 residues. CDR1 is SGHKS and CDR2 is YYEKEE in the germline V gene (reference sequence). In nucleotides, the CDR3 is TGTGCCAGCAGCTTGGAATTCGAGGTCCGGGCCGGGGAGCTGTTTTTT. Residues: CASSLEFEVRAGELFF.

This clone has just one count. The gene calls are TRBV11-2 and TRBJ2-3; D not resolved. Germline V gene data show CDR1 as SGHAT and CDR2 as FQNNGV. The CDR3 has 14 residues. V lost 0 bases to trimming and J lost 2 bases, with 6 bases between them. The CDR3 spells CASSLDRYTDTQYF. DNA for the CDR3: TGTGCCAGCAGCTTAGATCGGTACACAGATACGCAGTATTTT.

The V call is TRBV27, the J call TRBJ1-3; D may be TRBD1 (5 bases). The CDR3 covers 15 residues. V lost 3 bases, J lost 0 bases, and 9 bases lay in between. Germline loops: CDR1 MNHEY, CDR2 SMNVEV (reference sequence). As DNA, the CDR3 is TGTGCCAGCAGTTTTACAGGACGCTCTGGAAACACCATATATTTT. Translation: CASSFTGRSGNTIYF.

The chain recombines TRBV5-1 with TRBJ2-5, with 8 bases matching TRBD2. The CDR3 covers 16 residues. V lost 4 bases and J lost 4; bases outside the gene matches: 12. Germline-derived CDR1 and CDR2 are SGHRS and YFSETQ. The CDR3, as DNA: TGCGCCAGCAGCACCTCCGGGGGGGACGTAGGAGAGACCCAGTACTTC. Its protein product is CASSTSGGDVGETQYF.

This clone was counted only a few times. This chain uses TRBV5-1 with TRBJ1-2; perhaps TRBD1 as D (5 bases). From germline, CDR1 is SGHRS and CDR2 YFSETQ. The V gene lost 0 bases and the J gene lost 8 bases, with 20 bases spanning the gap. The CDR3 loop spans 16 amino acids. The CDR3 reads CASSLVRRDPPQGYTF. CDR3 DNA: TGCGCCAGCAGCTTGGTTCGGAGGGACCCCCCTCAAGGCTACACCTTC.

The chain combines TRBV7-2 with TRBJ1-1, with D possibly being TRBD1 (6 bases). The CDR3 covers 14 residues. The V end was cut by 5 bases, the J end by 4 bases, with 14 bases between. CDR1 and CDR2 (germline): SGHTA, FQGNSA. The CDR3: CASSTSQGLTEAFF. In DNA form, the CDR3 reads TGTGCCAGCAGCACCTCCCAGGGGCTCACTGAAGCTTTCTTT.

This chain uses TRBV6-5 with TRBJ2-1; the match to TRBD2 covers 9 bases. Germline-derived CDR1 and CDR2 are MNHEY and SVGAGI. This CDR3 region has 16 residues. After removal of 2 bases from V and 3 bases from J, the junction contained 5 bases not matched to a gene. CDR3 sequence reads: CASSYGLAGNYNEQFF. The CDR3 bases are TGTGCCAGCAGTTACGGCCTAGCGGGAAACTACAATGAGCAGTTCTTC.

This rearrangement joins TRBV11-2 to TRBJ2-7; D is undetermined. The CDR3 contains 14 residues. V shed 1 base and J shed 3 bases, with 10 bases lying between them. Per germline, CDR1 SGHAT and CDR2 FQNNGV. CDR3 residues: CASSLGQTFYEQYF. CDR3 nucleotide sequence: TGTGCCAGCAGCTTAGGACAAACGTTCTACGAGCAGTACTTC.